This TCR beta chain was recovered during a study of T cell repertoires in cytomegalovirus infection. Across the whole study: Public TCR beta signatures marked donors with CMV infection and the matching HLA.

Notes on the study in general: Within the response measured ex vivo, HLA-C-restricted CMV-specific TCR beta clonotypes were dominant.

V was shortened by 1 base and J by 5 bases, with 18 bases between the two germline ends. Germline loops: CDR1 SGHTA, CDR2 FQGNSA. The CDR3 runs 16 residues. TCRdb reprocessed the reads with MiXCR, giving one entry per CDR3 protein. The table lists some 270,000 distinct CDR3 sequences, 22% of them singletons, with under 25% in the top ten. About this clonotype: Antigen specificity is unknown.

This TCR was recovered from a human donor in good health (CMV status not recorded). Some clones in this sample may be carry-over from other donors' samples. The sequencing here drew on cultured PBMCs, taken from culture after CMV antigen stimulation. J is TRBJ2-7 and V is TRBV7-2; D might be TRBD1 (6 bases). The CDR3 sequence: CASSLVVGARYNEQYF. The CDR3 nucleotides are TGTGCCAGCAGCTTAGTTGTGGGGGCGCGGTACAACGAGCAGTACTTC.